This entry is about one TCR beta chain. No antigen is known for it. The germline V gene has CDR1 MDHEN and CDR2 SYDVKM. This CDR3 comprises 14 residues. Trimming removed 2 bases at V and 2 bases at J, with 7 bases between. Genomic DNA of every subset was divided equally among multiple immunoSEQ plates. Only in-frame clones appear in the TCRdb table, and some are missing; sequencing was by immunoSEQ multiplex PCR. The sample has approximately 600,000 clones, approximately 96% seen once; the top ten hold 0.11%. This sample is part of a study of shared clonotypes between healthy human individuals. Study outcomes and limitations: Sample collection involved blood only; tissue repertoires are likely different.

CD45RO-negative, CCR7-selected cells formed the naive CD8 fraction, which excluded terminally differentiated effector memory CD45RA+ cells. The study drew its donors from healthy HIV-negative adults without recent acute infections or vaccinations. Sequencing used naive CD8+ T cells sorted from blood. This chain links TRBV28 with TRBJ1-5; a weak D match, TRBD1 (5 bases). The sequence derives from a woman aged 30 to 39 in good health. Written as DNA, the CDR3 is TGTGCCAGCAGTTTAGCGGGGGGCAATCAGCCCCAGCATTTT. Translating it yields CASSLAGGNQPQHF. Looking up the rest from reference TRBV28 and TRBJ1-5 gives the full variable domain: DVKVTQSSRYLVKRTGEKVFLECVQDMDHENMFWYRQDPGLGLRLIYFSYDVKMKEKGDIPEGYSVSREKKERFSLILESASTNQTSMYLCASSLAGGNQPQHFGDGTRLSIL.